Listed below are T cell receptor beta chains from one sample, sequenced in a study of shared clonotypes between healthy human individuals. Measured with immunoSEQ multiplex PCR; TCRdb has only the in-frame clones, and not every one. The sample consists of 2,100,000 or so clones, about 94% of them appearing once. Sequencing was done on a sample of naive CD4+ T cells sorted from blood. The receptors originated from a man between 18 and 35 years old in good health. Both conserved end residues are part of each CDR3. Each record gives: J gene, V gene, D gene, clone size, CDR3 DNA, CDR3 protein. The D gene is left open where the match is weak. Rows give clone size only sometimes, using once, few, many, or a class for an expanded clone.

j_call: TRBJ2-7; v_call: TRBV29-1; d_call: TRBD2; clone_size: once; cdr3_nt: TGCAGCGCCGCGACGGGAGGGGGGATATCCTACGAGCAGTACTTC; cdr3_aa: CSAATGGGISYEQYF
j_call: TRBJ1-1; v_call: TRBV28; d_call: TRBD1; clone_size: NA; cdr3_nt: TGTGCCAGCAGTTCCCATTCCGGGACAGGGAAATATGAAGCTTTCTTT; cdr3_aa: CASSSHSGTGKYEAFF
j_call: TRBJ2-5; v_call: TRBV10-3; d_call: NA; clone_size: NA; cdr3_nt: TGTGCCATCAGTGAATTGAATACAGGGAAAGAGACCCAGTACTTC; cdr3_aa: CAISELNTGKETQYF
j_call: TRBJ2-2; v_call: TRBV5-1; d_call: TRBD2; clone_size: NA; cdr3_nt: TGCGCCAGCAGCTTGGATGGGACTAGCCCCCCCGGGGAGCTGTTTTTT; cdr3_aa: CASSLDGTSPPGELFF
j_call: TRBJ1-2; v_call: TRBV5-4; d_call: TRBD1; clone_size: NA; cdr3_nt: TGTGCCAGCAGCCAGGGGACAGCTTCTAACTATGGCTACACCTTC; cdr3_aa: CASSQGTASNYGYTF
j_call: TRBJ2-5; v_call: TRBV5-1; d_call: NA; clone_size: NA; cdr3_nt: TGCGCCAGCAGCTTGATCCAACAAGAGACCCAGTACTTC; cdr3_aa: CASSLIQQETQYF
j_call: TRBJ2-7; v_call: TRBV18; d_call: NA; clone_size: NA; cdr3_nt: TGTGCCAGCTCACCACAGGGGGTCGGACAGCCTAACTACGAGCAGTACTTC; cdr3_aa: CASSPQGVGQPNYEQYF
j_call: TRBJ1-1; v_call: TRBV4-1; d_call: NA; clone_size: NA; cdr3_nt: TGCGCCAGCAGCCAAACAAACGCGGAGGGGGGGCCGGCTTTCTTT; cdr3_aa: CASSQTNAEGGPAFF
j_call: TRBJ1-2; v_call: TRBV28; d_call: NA; clone_size: NA; cdr3_nt: TGTGCCAGCAGTTCTAGGGTAGACTATGGCTACACCTTC; cdr3_aa: CASSSRVDYGYTF
j_call: TRBJ1-1; v_call: TRBV6-6; d_call: NA; clone_size: NA; cdr3_nt: TGTGCCAGCACCTACGAGGAGGGAAGGGGAGCTTTCTTT; cdr3_aa: CASTYEEGRGAFF
j_call: TRBJ2-1; v_call: TRBV5-1; d_call: NA; clone_size: NA; cdr3_nt: TGCGCCAGCAGCCCTTTGGGACTGGGGGGTCACAATGAGCAGTTCTTC; cdr3_aa: CASSPLGLGGHNEQFF
j_call: TRBJ1-1; v_call: TRBV6-5; d_call: TRBD1; clone_size: NA; cdr3_nt: TGTGCCAGCAGTTACCAGGACAGGGGAGCTGAAGCTTTCTTT; cdr3_aa: CASSYQDRGAEAFF
j_call: TRBJ2-3; v_call: TRBV18; d_call: NA; clone_size: NA; cdr3_nt: TGTGCCAGCTCACCACCGGGACTCCCTATTAATACGCAGTATTTT; cdr3_aa: CASSPPGLPINTQYF
j_call: TRBJ2-7; v_call: TRBV25-1; d_call: NA; clone_size: NA; cdr3_nt: TGTGCCAGCAGTGAATCCCCCGGGCGTCCCTACGAGCAGTACTTC; cdr3_aa: CASSESPGRPYEQYF
j_call: TRBJ1-5; v_call: TRBV19; d_call: NA; clone_size: NA; cdr3_nt: TGTGCCAGTAGTATCATCGGGGCAGGTCAGCCCCAGCATTTT; cdr3_aa: CASSIIGAGQPQHF
j_call: TRBJ1-2; v_call: TRBV4-2; d_call: TRBD1; clone_size: NA; cdr3_nt: TGTGCCAGCAGCCAAGAGACAGGGGTCGGCTACACCTTC; cdr3_aa: CASSQETGVGYTF
j_call: TRBJ2-7; v_call: TRBV13; d_call: NA; clone_size: NA; cdr3_nt: TGTGCCAGCAGCTTCAGGGACTCCTACGAGCAGTACTTC; cdr3_aa: CASSFRDSYEQYF
j_call: TRBJ1-6; v_call: TRBV5-8; d_call: TRBD1; clone_size: once; cdr3_nt: TGTGCCAGCAGCTTCAACGGACAGGGAAGTAGTTCACCCCTCCACTTT; cdr3_aa: CASSFNGQGSSSPLHF
j_call: TRBJ2-1; v_call: TRBV30; d_call: NA; clone_size: NA; cdr3_nt: TGTGCCTGGGGTTTTTACAATGAGCAGTTCTTC; cdr3_aa: CAWGFYNEQFF
j_call: TRBJ1-1; v_call: TRBV18; d_call: NA; clone_size: NA; cdr3_nt: TGTGCCAGCTCACCGCCTCTGGGGACTGAAGCTTTCTTT; cdr3_aa: CASSPPLGTEAFF
j_call: TRBJ1-2; v_call: TRBV7-9; d_call: TRBD1; clone_size: NA; cdr3_nt: TGTGCCAGCAGCTTAGCGACAGGGGCTAACTATGGCTACACCTTC; cdr3_aa: CASSLATGANYGYTF
j_call: TRBJ2-5; v_call: TRBV10-1; d_call: NA; clone_size: once; cdr3_nt: TGCGCCAGCAGTGAGTCGTCTGCAGGGGAGGAGACCCAGTACTTC; cdr3_aa: CASSESSAGEETQYF
j_call: TRBJ1-5; v_call: TRBV9; d_call: NA; clone_size: NA; cdr3_nt: TGTGCCAGCGACCGCGAGGGGCAGGGTCAGCCCCAGCATTTT; cdr3_aa: CASDREGQGQPQHF
j_call: TRBJ1-5; v_call: TRBV5-1; d_call: NA; clone_size: NA; cdr3_nt: TGCGCCAGCAGCCCGGGACCGAGCAATCAGCCCCAGCATTTT; cdr3_aa: CASSPGPSNQPQHF
j_call: TRBJ2-7; v_call: TRBV18; d_call: TRBD2; clone_size: NA; cdr3_nt: TGTGCCAGCTCACCCCGGGAGGGCAGCTCCTACGAGCAGTACTTC; cdr3_aa: CASSPREGSSYEQYF
j_call: TRBJ1-5; v_call: TRBV5-8; d_call: NA; clone_size: NA; cdr3_nt: TGTGCCAGCAGCGGTTTTGGCAATCAGCCCCAGCATTTT; cdr3_aa: CASSGFGNQPQHF
j_call: TRBJ2-2; v_call: TRBV5-1; d_call: TRBD2; clone_size: NA; cdr3_nt: TGCGCCAGCGCAGAAAATCGACTAGCGGGAAGAACCGGGGAGCTGTTTTTT; cdr3_aa: CASAENRLAGRTGELFF
j_call: TRBJ2-7; v_call: TRBV6-5; d_call: TRBD1; clone_size: NA; cdr3_nt: TGTGCCAGCAGCCGGACAGGGACAGCCTACGAGCAGTACTTC; cdr3_aa: CASSRTGTAYEQYF
j_call: TRBJ2-7; v_call: TRBV7-2; d_call: NA; clone_size: NA; cdr3_nt: TGTGCCAGCACAGAATATGGCAACGAGCAGTACTTC; cdr3_aa: CASTEYGNEQYF
j_call: TRBJ2-5; v_call: TRBV6-1; d_call: NA; clone_size: NA; cdr3_nt: TGTGCCAGCGGGGCCGCGGGTTTGCAAGAGACCCAGTACTTC; cdr3_aa: CASGAAGLQETQYF
j_call: TRBJ2-7; v_call: TRBV6-6; d_call: NA; clone_size: NA; cdr3_nt: TGTGCCAGCAGTTACCCAGGTGAGGAGCAGTACTTC; cdr3_aa: CASSYPGEEQYF
j_call: TRBJ2-1; v_call: TRBV7-9; d_call: NA; clone_size: NA; cdr3_nt: TGTGCCAGCAGCTTAATCTCGGGAGCGGCCGAGCAGTTCTTC; cdr3_aa: CASSLISGAAEQFF
j_call: TRBJ2-7; v_call: TRBV5-1; d_call: NA; clone_size: NA; cdr3_nt: TGCGCCAGCAGCTTGGGGGGGACCGGTTTGACCTACGAGCAGTACTTC; cdr3_aa: CASSLGGTGLTYEQYF
j_call: TRBJ1-5; v_call: TRBV6-1; d_call: TRBD1; clone_size: NA; cdr3_nt: TGTGCCAGCACGAACAGGGGACAGCCCCAGCATTTT; cdr3_aa: CASTNRGQPQHF
j_call: TRBJ2-6; v_call: TRBV5-1; d_call: NA; clone_size: NA; cdr3_nt: TGCGCCAGCAGCTTCGGGAACTCTGGGGCCAACGTCCTGACTTTC; cdr3_aa: CASSFGNSGANVLTF
j_call: TRBJ1-1; v_call: TRBV7-9; d_call: NA; clone_size: NA; cdr3_nt: TGTGCCAGCAGCTCCCCGGGGTCGGTGTTCCGCATGAACACTGAAGCTTTCTTT; cdr3_aa: CASSSPGSVFRMNTEAFF
j_call: TRBJ2-2; v_call: TRBV7-2; d_call: NA; clone_size: NA; cdr3_nt: TGTGCCAGCAGCCGTACGGGGGCTGGGACAAACACCGGGGAGCTGTTTTTT; cdr3_aa: CASSRTGAGTNTGELFF
j_call: TRBJ2-3; v_call: TRBV18; d_call: TRBD1; clone_size: NA; cdr3_nt: TGTGCCAGCTCCCTAGGACAGGGCACAGATACGCAGTATTTT; cdr3_aa: CASSLGQGTDTQYF
j_call: TRBJ2-3; v_call: TRBV7-9; d_call: TRBD1; clone_size: once; cdr3_nt: TGTGCCAGCAGCCTGACAGGGTTCACAGATACGCAGTATTTT; cdr3_aa: CASSLTGFTDTQYF
j_call: TRBJ2-2; v_call: TRBV6-1; d_call: NA; clone_size: NA; cdr3_nt: TGTGCCAGCCTGGGGGGGCAGCTGGGCGGGGAGCTGTTTTTT; cdr3_aa: CASLGGQLGGELFF
j_call: TRBJ2-7; v_call: TRBV7-9; d_call: TRBD1; clone_size: NA; cdr3_nt: TGTGCCAGCAGCTCCCCCTGGGGGGACAGGGAATACTTC; cdr3_aa: CASSSPWGDREYF
j_call: TRBJ2-3; v_call: TRBV12-5; d_call: NA; clone_size: NA; cdr3_nt: TGTGCTAGCAACCGGAGAGGTAGCACAGATACGCAGTATTTT; cdr3_aa: CASNRRGSTDTQYF
j_call: TRBJ2-7; v_call: TRBV10-3; d_call: TRBD1; clone_size: NA; cdr3_nt: TGTGCCACAACGGGACAGGGGGGCGAGCAGTACTTC; cdr3_aa: CATTGQGGEQYF
j_call: TRBJ2-7; v_call: TRBV5-1; d_call: TRBD2; clone_size: NA; cdr3_nt: TGCGCCAGCAGCTTTGACGGCGGGAGGTACTACGAGCAGTACTTC; cdr3_aa: CASSFDGGRYYEQYF
j_call: TRBJ2-6; v_call: TRBV9; d_call: TRBD1; clone_size: NA; cdr3_nt: TGTGCCAGCAGCCGAACAGGAGGGACAGGGCCTTCTGGGGCCAACGTCCTGACTTTC; cdr3_aa: CASSRTGGTGPSGANVLTF
j_call: TRBJ1-1; v_call: TRBV18; d_call: NA; clone_size: few; cdr3_nt: TGTGCCAGCTCACCACCAGGGGACACTGAAGCTTTCTTT; cdr3_aa: CASSPPGDTEAFF
j_call: TRBJ1-1; v_call: TRBV23-1; d_call: TRBD1; clone_size: NA; cdr3_nt: TGCGCCAGCAGTCAATCTAGGACAGGGCGCGGGAACACTGAAGCTTTCTTT; cdr3_aa: CASSQSRTGRGNTEAFF
j_call: TRBJ2-7; v_call: TRBV28; d_call: NA; clone_size: NA; cdr3_nt: TGTGCCAGCAGGGGGCAAGGGCGGGTCTACGAGCAGTACTTC; cdr3_aa: CASRGQGRVYEQYF
j_call: TRBJ1-1; v_call: TRBV5-1; d_call: NA; clone_size: NA; cdr3_nt: TGCGCCAGCAGCTTGGGTGACTCTGAGGTGACTGAAGCTTTCTTT; cdr3_aa: CASSLGDSEVTEAFF
j_call: TRBJ1-5; v_call: TRBV19; d_call: NA; clone_size: NA; cdr3_nt: TGTGCCAGTAGTAGCACCGGGACTTTTAGCAATCAGCCCCAGCATTTT; cdr3_aa: CASSSTGTFSNQPQHF
j_call: TRBJ2-1; v_call: TRBV6-1; d_call: TRBD2; clone_size: NA; cdr3_nt: TGTGCCAGCAGTCCCCCCGGGGGGGTCAGGGAGCAGTTCTTC; cdr3_aa: CASSPPGGVREQFF
j_call: TRBJ2-1; v_call: TRBV6-5; d_call: TRBD1; clone_size: NA; cdr3_nt: TGTGCCAGCAGTCCGGGACAGGGACAAGGTGAGCAGTTCTTC; cdr3_aa: CASSPGQGQGEQFF
j_call: TRBJ1-5; v_call: TRBV18; d_call: NA; clone_size: NA; cdr3_nt: TGTGCCAGCTCACCACAAGCCCTTTATAGCAATCAGCCCCAGCATTTT; cdr3_aa: CASSPQALYSNQPQHF
j_call: TRBJ2-3; v_call: TRBV5-1; d_call: NA; clone_size: NA; cdr3_nt: TGCGCCAGCAGCTTGGGACAGGGGATGTTTAGCGGGGATACGCAGTATTTT; cdr3_aa: CASSLGQGMFSGDTQYF
j_call: TRBJ1-5; v_call: TRBV6-4; d_call: TRBD1; clone_size: few; cdr3_nt: TGTGCCAGTTCCCGGGACAGGGATAGCAATCAGCCCCAGCATTTT; cdr3_aa: CASSRDRDSNQPQHF
j_call: TRBJ1-6; v_call: TRBV9; d_call: NA; clone_size: NA; cdr3_nt: TGTGCCAGCAGCACCGGAGGGAAGAATTCACCCCTCCACTTT; cdr3_aa: CASSTGGKNSPLHF
j_call: TRBJ2-3; v_call: TRBV9; d_call: NA; clone_size: NA; cdr3_nt: TGTGCCAGCAATCCAGACAGGAGTTTGACAGATACGCAGTATTTT; cdr3_aa: CASNPDRSLTDTQYF
j_call: TRBJ2-7; v_call: TRBV18; d_call: TRBD1; clone_size: NA; cdr3_nt: TGTGCCAGCTCACCGCCGGGACAGGGCCCCTACGAGCAGTACTTC; cdr3_aa: CASSPPGQGPYEQYF
j_call: TRBJ1-5; v_call: TRBV19; d_call: TRBD1; clone_size: few; cdr3_nt: TGTGCCAGTACCGAGACAGGGGGCGAAGGAGTTACCAATCAGCCCCAGCATTTT; cdr3_aa: CASTETGGEGVTNQPQHF